The 9 T cell receptor beta chains listed next were all sequenced from one sample in a study of cytomegalovirus exposure and HLA in healthy donors. Assay used: immunoSEQ multiplex PCR; TCRdb lists only in-frame clones, some missing. Here the sample spans about 120,000 clones, more than 75% being singletons. Sequencing was done on a sample of PBMCs. The receptors were sampled from a young man in good health and CMV-seronegative.

The sample holds one count of this clone. This rearrangement joins TRBV19 to TRBJ2-2; 14 nucleotides align to TRBD2. The CDR3 covers 15 residues. Germline lookup yields CDR1 LNHDA and CDR2 SQIVND (reference sequence). V trimming: 7 bases; J trimming: 5 bases; junction bases outside the gene matches: 3. The DNA for the CDR3 is TGTGCCAGTACCGGACTAGCGGGAGGAACCGGGGAGCTGTTTTTT. Protein sequence: CASTGLAGGTGELFF.

The chain uses TRBV2 and TRBJ2-5, with 12 bases fitting TRBD1. The V and J ends lost 7 bases and 3 bases, in that order; junction bases with no gene match: 12. The CDR3 totals 17 residues. Germline CDR1 reads SNHLY; CDR2 reads FYNNEI. The CDR3, as DNA: TGTGCCAGCAAAGCGCGGGGGACAGGGGGCGATAAAGAGACCCAGTACTTC. Its protein is CASKARGTGGDKETQYF.

This chain joins TRBV28 and TRBJ2-2, with D unresolved. V dropped 6 bases and J dropped 14 bases, with 22 bases sitting between them. The CDR3 contains 14 residues. Germline values: CDR1 MDHEN, CDR2 SYDVKM. The CDR3 region is CASSPEMPRWNLFF. The CDR3 region has the DNA TGTGCCAGCAGCCCAGAGATGCCGCGGTGGAATCTGTTTTTT.

This sequence joins TRBV5-1 and TRBJ2-7, with no clear D. V was pared by 0 bases and J by 5 bases, with 6 bases between. From germline, CDR1 is SGHRS and CDR2 YFSETQ. This CDR3 contains 12 residues. CDR3 region: CASSLAADEQYF. DNA of the CDR3: TGCGCCAGCAGCTTGGCTGCAGACGAGCAGTACTTC.

J is TRBJ1-2 and V is TRBV7-9; a possible D gene is TRBD1 (6 bases). This CDR3 is 16 amino acids long. The V gene's germline CDR1 is SEHNR and CDR2 FQNEAQ (reference sequence). Trimming removed 3 bases at V and 4 bases at J, with 18 bases between. In nucleotides, the CDR3 is TGTGCCAGCAGCTTGGCTACACAGGGCCCCCTCTATGGCTACACCTTC. This sequence encodes CASSLATQGPLYGYTF.

V and J are TRBV14 and TRBJ2-5; 8 bases agree with TRBD1. Trimming at V came to 0 bases and at J to 6 bases, leaving 6 bases not matched to a gene. This CDR3 is built from 15 residues. The germline gives CDR1 SGHDN, CDR2 FVKESK. The CDR3 DNA sequence: TGTGCCAGCAGCCAAGAGGCAGGGGGCGTGCAGACCCAGTACTTC. Amino acid sequence: CASSQEAGGVQTQYF.

This chain connects TRBV18 to TRBJ2-3, with TRBD2 matching 9 bases. The length of the CDR3 is 17 residues. V lost 4 bases, J lost 3 bases, and 11 bases stayed unmatched. Germline V gives CDR1 KGHSH, CDR2 LQKENI. The DNA of the CDR3 is TGTGCCAGCTCACGGACCGAAGGACTAGCGAGGACAGATACGCAGTATTTT. It encodes CASSRTEGLARTDTQYF.

The rearrangement uses TRBV9 and TRBJ2-7; 10 bases match TRBD2. Germline V gene sequence: CDR1 SGDLS, CDR2 YYNGEE. V shed 1 base, J shed 4 bases, and the junction held 5 bases outside the gene matches. CDR3 length equals 15 residues. Here the CDR3 reads CASSVSSGRAYEQYF. Written as DNA, the CDR3 is TGTGCCAGCAGCGTATCAAGCGGGAGGGCATACGAGCAGTACTTC.

V usage is TRBV19 and J usage is TRBJ1-4; 8 nucleotides line up with TRBD1. J was trimmed by 5 bases and V by 4 bases; bases with no gene match: 6. Germline lookup yields CDR1 LNHDA and CDR2 SQIVND (reference sequence). There are 15 residues in the CDR3. The CDR3 sequence: CASSKSTGDNEKLFF. CDR3 DNA sequence: TGTGCCAGTAGTAAGTCGACAGGGGACAATGAAAAACTGTTTTTT.